This T cell receptor beta chain appears in the sequencing data of a study of radiation and T cells in renal cell carcinoma (dated by TCRdb to about 2020). At the level of the whole study: Samples came from a clinical trial, in which primary renal cell carcinomas received 15 Gy stereotactic body radiation therapy followed by nephrectomy 4 weeks later. In total, fewer than 55 samples, comprising roughly 25 tumors and some 27 peripheral blood samples, were subjected to TCR beta sequencing. In the 40 to 60 samples combined, 4,016,671 unique CDR3 nucleotide sequences were found, encoding 2 million to 3 million unique CDR3 amino acid sequences. The full study reports these points: Because pretreatment tumor biopsies were not available, the baseline intratumoral presence of clonotypes could not be determined. The single-armed trial design could not address effects of radiation dose or scheduling on the TCR repertoire. In blood, the top tumor clonotypes increased from baseline to 2 weeks after radiation and then shrank by 4 weeks, which suggests a temporary expansion of tumor-resident clones. Blood repertoire dynamics were not followed beyond 4 weeks after treatment.

A word on this clone: Its cognate antigen has yet to be identified. No much larger clonotype is one base removed from it; base qualities were not supplied.

Its CDR3 holds 18 amino acids, cysteine through phenylalanine. The sequence is cut down to CDR3 DNA, 54 bases in frame from base 1. In the germline V gene (reference sequence), CDR1 corresponds to SEHNR and CDR2 to FQNEAQ. Trimming accounts for 5 bases at V and 5 bases at J, while the number of junction bases matched to no gene is 12. The immunoSEQ kit was used, according to the manufacturer's recommendations, to generate TCR beta libraries from genomic DNA. For library preparation, a first multiplex PCR was performed with proprietary primers, followed by a second PCR in which unique barcodes were added, and bead cleanups were performed after each round. Each sample batch included a kit-provided positive control reaction and a negative control reaction. The final libraries underwent checking on an Agilent 4200 TapeStation D1000 ScreenTape, volumetric pooling, and quantification by qPCR. Sequencing was performed on an Illumina NextSeq500 with a MidOutput 150-cycle cartridge, and 156 Read1 and 15 Index1 cycles were run with kit custom primers. The pooled library was loaded at roughly 0.96 pM, with a roughly 19% PhiX control spiked in. In the paper's pipeline: Vendor-processed data were analyzed in R, and a clonotype was defined as all T cells sharing the same CDR3 nucleotide sequence. For clone abundance analyses, frequencies were normalized to the 10,000 most abundant clones in each sample. Public T cell clones, averaging fewer than five per sample, were removed before analysis. Tumor-enriched clonotypes and baseline blood-enriched clonotypes were defined as those with an abundance difference of at least 32-fold between compartments. Clonotypes expanded or contracted between blood time points were identified with a beta-binomial differential abundance model. Tumor-blood repertoire similarity was measured with the Baroni-Urbani and Buser coefficient, and group comparisons used two-tailed Wilcoxon tests in R. This is the immuneACCESS table as TCRdb keeps it, with only in-frame sequences that have V and J called. A part of the clones is gone; compared with another copy, unresolved V genes explain less than half, and the rest is unexplained. V, J and clone size derive from that table, while D and trimming were established from the DNA sequence. Here the sample has over 45,000 clones; approximately 80% occur a single time. The biggest ten clones account for 7.3% of the sample.

The label giving this sample's time point can be read as: baseline pretreatment blood. Taken with the paper, the label for treatment or condition translates to: 15 Gy SBRT to primary tumor, nephrectomy 4 weeks later. Serial peripheral blood from radiation-treated patients was sampled at baseline, 2 weeks and 4 weeks after SBRT to track tumor-enriched clonotypes. Every patient's renal cell carcinoma showed clear cell pathology. Genomic DNA for TCR sequencing was prepared using the QIAamp DNA Blood Mini Kit (Qiagen). Only samples passing all quality control checks were included in the analyses. The chain is encoded by TRBV7-9 joined to TRBJ2-6, with 10 bases aligning to TRBD2. The receptor's source is a man in his 60s with renal cell carcinoma. This material consisted of blood, taken from a patient whose treatment included radiotherapy and nephrectomy. The DNA reads as follows: TGTGCCAGCAGCCCGGAGGAACTAGCGGGATATCGGGCCAACGTCCTGACTTTC. Its translation is CASSPEELAGYRANVLTF.